This T cell receptor beta chain was sequenced during a study of blood T cell repertoires in COVID-19. The CDR3 consists of 15 residues. CDR1 and CDR2 from the germline V gene are SGHVS and FQNEAQ. Trimming pared 0 bases from V and 6 bases from J, leaving 12 bases between. Measured with immunoSEQ multiplex PCR; TCRdb has only the in-frame clones, and not every one. The data contain roughly 150,000 clones, 87% of them singletons. This chain uses TRBV7-8 with TRBJ1-5; D uncertain. The sample taken for sequencing was peripheral blood. This TCR was sampled from a human donor in a cohort sampled during active COVID-19. CDR3 nucleotides: TGTGCCAGCAGCTTAGCGTTAGGAGAATCTCAGCCCCAGCATTTT. This translates into CASSLALGESQPQHF. Together with reference TRBV7-8 and TRBJ1-5, the CDR3 gives the full variable domain: GAGVSQSPRYKVAKRGQDVALRCDPISGHVSLFWYQQALGQGPEFLTYFQNEAQLDKSGLPSDRFFAERPEGSVSTLKIQRTQQEDSAVYLCASSLALGESQPQHFGDGTRLSIL.